Here is one T cell receptor beta chain with its context. Its specificity is not known. The CDR3 runs to 17 residues. Germline V gives CDR1 MNHEY, CDR2 SMNVEV (reference sequence). Between the trimmed V and J ends, which lost 0 bases and 7 bases, there was a span of 21 bases. The table came from immunoSEQ multiplex PCR; TCRdb's copy has only in-frame clones and leaves some out. This sample yields tens of thousands of clones, of which around 87% are seen a single time; over 15% belongs to the top ten. The sample originates from a study of radiotherapy plus CTLA-4 blockade in lung cancer. Study findings and constraints: TCR clones originating in tumors grew in number in blood after radiotherapy plus ipilimumab.

This clonotype was sampled from a human donor with non-small cell lung cancer that progressed on radiotherapy plus ipilimumab. The input for sequencing was peripheral blood, taken from a patient treated with radiotherapy plus ipilimumab. This rearrangement joins TRBV27 to TRBJ1-2; D is undetermined. The CDR3 here is CASSLSVTWSRVGGYTF. CDR3 in DNA: TGTGCCAGCAGTTTATCAGTCACATGGTCTAGGGTCGGTGGCTACACCTTC.